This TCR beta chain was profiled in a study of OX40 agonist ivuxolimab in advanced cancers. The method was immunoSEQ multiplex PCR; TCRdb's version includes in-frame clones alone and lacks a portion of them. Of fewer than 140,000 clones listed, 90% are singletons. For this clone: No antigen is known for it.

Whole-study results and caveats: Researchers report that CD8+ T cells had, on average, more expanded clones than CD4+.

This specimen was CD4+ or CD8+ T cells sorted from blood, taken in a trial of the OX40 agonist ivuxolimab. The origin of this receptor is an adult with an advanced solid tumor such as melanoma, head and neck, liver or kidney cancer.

The CDR3 DNA follows: TGCGCCAGCAGCTTGTCAGGGCAGGGGTTATTGGGTGGGGCCAACGTCCTGACTTTC. Protein product: CASSLSGQGLLGGANVLTF. The chain carries TRBV5-1 and TRBJ2-6; D perhaps matches TRBD1 (6 bases). Germline CDR1 reads SGHRS; CDR2 reads YFSETQ. The CDR3 length is 19 residues. The V gene lost 1 base and the J gene lost 3 bases, with 20 bases spanning the gap.